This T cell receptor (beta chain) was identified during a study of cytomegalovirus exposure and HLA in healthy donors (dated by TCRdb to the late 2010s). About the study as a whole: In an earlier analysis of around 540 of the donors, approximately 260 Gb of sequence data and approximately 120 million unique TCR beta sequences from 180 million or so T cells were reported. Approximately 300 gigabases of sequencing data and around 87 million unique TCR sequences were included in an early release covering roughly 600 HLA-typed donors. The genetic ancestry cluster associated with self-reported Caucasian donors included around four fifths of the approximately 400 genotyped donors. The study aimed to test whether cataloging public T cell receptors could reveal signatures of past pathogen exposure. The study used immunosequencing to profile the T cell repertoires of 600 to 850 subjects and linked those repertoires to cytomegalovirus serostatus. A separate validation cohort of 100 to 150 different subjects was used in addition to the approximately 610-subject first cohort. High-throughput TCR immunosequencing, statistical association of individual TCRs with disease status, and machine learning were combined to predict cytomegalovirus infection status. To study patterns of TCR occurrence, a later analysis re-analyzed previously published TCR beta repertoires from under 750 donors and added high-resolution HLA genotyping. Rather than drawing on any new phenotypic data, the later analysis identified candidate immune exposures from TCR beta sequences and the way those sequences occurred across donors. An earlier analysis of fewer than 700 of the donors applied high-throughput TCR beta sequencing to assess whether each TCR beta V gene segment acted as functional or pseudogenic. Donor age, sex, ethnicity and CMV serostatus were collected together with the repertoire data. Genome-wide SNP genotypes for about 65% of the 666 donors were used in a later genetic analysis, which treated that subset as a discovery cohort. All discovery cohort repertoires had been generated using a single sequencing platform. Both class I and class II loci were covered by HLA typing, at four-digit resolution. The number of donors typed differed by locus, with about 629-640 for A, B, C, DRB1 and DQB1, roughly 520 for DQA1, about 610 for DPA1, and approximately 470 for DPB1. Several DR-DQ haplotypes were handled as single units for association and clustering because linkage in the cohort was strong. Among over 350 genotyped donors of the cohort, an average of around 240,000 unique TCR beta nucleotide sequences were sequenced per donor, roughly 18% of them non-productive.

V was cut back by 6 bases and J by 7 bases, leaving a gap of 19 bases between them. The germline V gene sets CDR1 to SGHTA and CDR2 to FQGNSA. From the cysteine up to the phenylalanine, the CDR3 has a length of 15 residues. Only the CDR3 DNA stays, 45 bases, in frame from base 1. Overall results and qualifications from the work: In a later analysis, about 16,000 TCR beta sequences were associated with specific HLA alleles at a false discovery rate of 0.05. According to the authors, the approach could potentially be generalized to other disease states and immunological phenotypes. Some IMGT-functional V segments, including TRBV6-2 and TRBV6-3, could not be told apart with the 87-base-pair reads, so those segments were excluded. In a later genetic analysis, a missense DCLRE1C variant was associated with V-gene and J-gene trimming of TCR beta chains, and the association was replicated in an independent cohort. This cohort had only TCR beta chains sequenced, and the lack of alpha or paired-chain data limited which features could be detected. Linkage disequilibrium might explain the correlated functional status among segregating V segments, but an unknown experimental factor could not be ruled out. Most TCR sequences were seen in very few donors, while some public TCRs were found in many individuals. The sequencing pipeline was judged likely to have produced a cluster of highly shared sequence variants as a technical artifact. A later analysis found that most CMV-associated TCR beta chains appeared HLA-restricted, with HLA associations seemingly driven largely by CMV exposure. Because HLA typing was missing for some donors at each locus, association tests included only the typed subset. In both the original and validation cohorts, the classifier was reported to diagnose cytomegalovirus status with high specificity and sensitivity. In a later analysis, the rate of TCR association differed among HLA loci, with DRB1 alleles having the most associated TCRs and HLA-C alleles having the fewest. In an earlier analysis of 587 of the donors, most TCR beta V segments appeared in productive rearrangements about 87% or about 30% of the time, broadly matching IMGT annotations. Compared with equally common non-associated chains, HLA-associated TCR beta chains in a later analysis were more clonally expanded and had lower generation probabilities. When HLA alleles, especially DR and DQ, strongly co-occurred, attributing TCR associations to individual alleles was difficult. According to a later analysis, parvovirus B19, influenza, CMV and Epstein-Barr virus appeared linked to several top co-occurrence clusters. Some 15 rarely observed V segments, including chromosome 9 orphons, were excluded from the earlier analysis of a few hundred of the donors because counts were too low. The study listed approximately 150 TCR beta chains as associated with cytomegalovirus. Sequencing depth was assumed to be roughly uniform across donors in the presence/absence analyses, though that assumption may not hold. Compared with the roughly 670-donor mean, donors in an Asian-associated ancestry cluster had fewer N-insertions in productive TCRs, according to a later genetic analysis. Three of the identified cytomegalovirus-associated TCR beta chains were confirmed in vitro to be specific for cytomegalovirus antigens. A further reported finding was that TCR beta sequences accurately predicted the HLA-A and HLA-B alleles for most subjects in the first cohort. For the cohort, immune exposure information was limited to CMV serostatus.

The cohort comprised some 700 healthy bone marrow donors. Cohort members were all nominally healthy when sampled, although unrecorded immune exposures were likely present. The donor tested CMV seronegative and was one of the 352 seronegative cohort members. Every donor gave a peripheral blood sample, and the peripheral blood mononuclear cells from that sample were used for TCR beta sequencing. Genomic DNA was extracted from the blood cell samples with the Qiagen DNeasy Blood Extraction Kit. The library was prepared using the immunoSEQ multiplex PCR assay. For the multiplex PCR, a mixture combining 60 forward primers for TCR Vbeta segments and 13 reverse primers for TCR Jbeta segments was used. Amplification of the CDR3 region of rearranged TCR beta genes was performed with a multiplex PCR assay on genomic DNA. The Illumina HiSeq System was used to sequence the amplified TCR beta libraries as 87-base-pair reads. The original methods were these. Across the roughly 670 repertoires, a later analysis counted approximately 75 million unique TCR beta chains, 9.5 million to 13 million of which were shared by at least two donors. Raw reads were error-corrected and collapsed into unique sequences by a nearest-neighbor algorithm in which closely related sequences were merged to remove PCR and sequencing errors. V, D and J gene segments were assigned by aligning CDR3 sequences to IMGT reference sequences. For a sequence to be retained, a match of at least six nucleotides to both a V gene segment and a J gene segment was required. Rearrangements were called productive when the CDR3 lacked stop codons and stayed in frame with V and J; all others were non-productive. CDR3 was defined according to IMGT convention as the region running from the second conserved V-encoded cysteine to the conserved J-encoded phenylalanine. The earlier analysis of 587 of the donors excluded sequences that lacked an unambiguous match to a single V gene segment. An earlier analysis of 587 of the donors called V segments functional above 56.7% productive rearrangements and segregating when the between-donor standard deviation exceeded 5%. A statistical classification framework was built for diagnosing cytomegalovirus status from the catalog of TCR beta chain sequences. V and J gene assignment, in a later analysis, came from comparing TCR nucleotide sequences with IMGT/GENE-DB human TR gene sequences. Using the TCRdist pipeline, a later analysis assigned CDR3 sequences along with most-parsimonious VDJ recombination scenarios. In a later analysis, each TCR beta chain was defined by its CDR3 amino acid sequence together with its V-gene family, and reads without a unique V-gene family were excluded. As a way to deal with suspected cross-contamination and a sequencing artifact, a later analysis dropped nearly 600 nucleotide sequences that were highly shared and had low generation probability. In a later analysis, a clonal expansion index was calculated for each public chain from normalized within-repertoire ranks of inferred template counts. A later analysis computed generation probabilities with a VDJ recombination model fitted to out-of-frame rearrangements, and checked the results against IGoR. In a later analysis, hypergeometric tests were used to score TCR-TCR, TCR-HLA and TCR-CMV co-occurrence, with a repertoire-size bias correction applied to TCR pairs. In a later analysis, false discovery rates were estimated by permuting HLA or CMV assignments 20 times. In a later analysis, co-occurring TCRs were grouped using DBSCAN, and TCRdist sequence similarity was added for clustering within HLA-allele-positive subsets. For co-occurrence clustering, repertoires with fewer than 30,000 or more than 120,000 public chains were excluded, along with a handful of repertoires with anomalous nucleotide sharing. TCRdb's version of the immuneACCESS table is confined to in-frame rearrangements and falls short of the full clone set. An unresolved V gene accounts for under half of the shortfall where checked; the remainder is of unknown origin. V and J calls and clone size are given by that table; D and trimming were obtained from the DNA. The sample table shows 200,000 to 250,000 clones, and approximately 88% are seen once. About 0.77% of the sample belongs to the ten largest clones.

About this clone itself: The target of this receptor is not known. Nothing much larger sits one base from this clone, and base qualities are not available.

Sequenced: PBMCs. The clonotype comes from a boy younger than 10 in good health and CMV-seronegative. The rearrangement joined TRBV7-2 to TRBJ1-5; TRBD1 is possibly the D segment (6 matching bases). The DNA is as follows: TGTGCCAGCAGTCCCCAACAGGGCGGAACGCAGCCCCAGCATTTT. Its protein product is CASSPQQGGTQPQHF.